The 14 T cell receptor beta chains below were found in one sample sequenced in a study of T-cell reconstitution after alpha-beta-depleted transplantation in children. Unique molecular identifiers were built into the TCRbeta library. Via MiXCR, TCRdb re-called the PCR reads, giving one row per CDR3 protein. The sample comprises around 300,000 distinct CDR3 sequences, around 10% of which are singletons, and roughly a quarter rests with the top ten. This sample comprised peripheral blood, obtained 180 days after TCRalphabeta/CD19-depleted stem cell transplant. These TCRs come from a male patient aged 2 to 10 who had a stem cell transplant for chronic granulomatous disease, so the T cells may come from the graft donor.

This clonotype was detected many times. This chain joins TRBV29-1 and TRBJ2-1, with D hard to call. Per the germline V gene, CDR1 is SQVTM and CDR2 is ANQGSEA. Trimming took 4 bases from V and 0 from J, leaving 10 bases between them. There are 14 residues in the CDR3. The CDR3 sequence: CSVGSLSSYNEQFF. CDR3 nucleotide sequence: TGCAGCGTTGGATCCCTGAGCTCCTACAATGAGCAGTTCTTC.

This clonotype was counted ten times or more. V and J are TRBV3-1 and TRBJ2-3; D uncertain. Trimming removed 0 bases from V and 3 bases from J, with 22 bases in between. CDR3 length: 19 residues. Germline CDR1 and CDR2: LGHDT and YNNKEL (reference sequence). CDR3 sequence: CASSQDPDFGPTATDTQYF. The CDR3 nucleotides read TGTGCCAGCAGCCAAGACCCGGATTTCGGACCGACGGCGACAGATACGCAGTATTTT.

In its sample, this clonotype was seen many times. This chain links TRBV29-1 with TRBJ1-1; unclear D gene. The length of the CDR3 is 11 residues. V shed 4 bases and J shed 1 base, with 4 bases lying between them. CDR1 and CDR2 from the germline V gene are SQVTM and ANQGSEA. The chain's CDR3 is CSVVENTEAFF. CDR3 nucleotides: TGCAGCGTTGTCGAGAACACTGAAGCTTTCTTT.

This clonotype was picked up many times. The chain joins TRBV12-3 or TRBV12-4 to TRBJ2-2; 12 bases agree with TRBD1. The CDR3 covers 17 residues. The trim removed 3 bases at V and 6 bases at J, leaving 8 bases unmatched. The CDR3 region has the DNA TGTGCCAGCAGTTTTAGGGTTGGGACAGGGGGCCCCGGGGAGCTGTTTTTT. Protein product: CASSFRVGTGGPGELFF.

The genes are TRBV23-1 and TRBJ2-2; TRBD1 aligns across 7 bases. TRBV23-1 is flagged as an ORF with uncertain function. V lost 0 bases to trimming and J lost 3 bases; unmatched junction nucleotides: 19. This CDR3 spans 21 amino acids. The CDR3 sequence: CASSQSNGRTGRSGYTGELFF. The CDR3 DNA is TGCGCCAGCAGTCAATCAAATGGGCGGACAGGAAGATCAGGGTACACCGGGGAGCTGTTTTTT.

In this sample, this clonotype turned up many times. The chain combines TRBV20-1 with TRBJ2-1, with D perhaps TRBD1 or TRBD2 (5 bases each). This CDR3 has 14 amino acids. Germline CDR1 reads DFQATT; CDR2 reads SNEGSKA (reference sequence). The V end was cut by 1 base, the J end by 0 bases, with 7 bases between. CDR3 bases: TGCAGTGCTAGAGGGGGGAGCTCCTACAATGAGCAGTTCTTC. Translating it yields CSARGGSSYNEQFF.

This clonotype was counted once. This may come from a read error, since a much larger clone is one base off. V is TRBV12-3 or TRBV12-4 and J is TRBJ1-2; possible D gene TRBD1, 5 bases. The CDR3 contains 15 residues. V gave up 3 bases and J gave up 2 bases, with 13 bases separating them. The CDR3 sequence is CASSFARDRNYGYTF. Here the CDR3 DNA reads TGTGCCAGCAGTTTTGCCCGCGACAGAAACTATGGCTACACCTTC.

This clonotype has at least ten counts. V is TRBV29-1 and J is TRBJ2-1, with 16 nucleotides matching TRBD2. CDR1 and CDR2 (germline): SQVTM, ANQGSEA. V was pared by 7 bases and J by 2 bases, with 5 bases of the junction left unmatched. There are 16 residues in the CDR3. The CDR3 sequence: CSAEGLAGGPYNEQFF. In DNA form, the CDR3 reads TGCAGCGCCGAGGGACTAGCGGGAGGGCCCTACAATGAGCAGTTCTTC.

This clonotype was found many times. The chain has TRBV11-2 and TRBJ2-7; TRBD2 aligns across 7 bases. Germline CDR1 SGHAT, CDR2 FQNNGV. J was trimmed by 5 bases and V by 2 bases; bases with no gene match: 6. This CDR3 contains 14 residues. Written as DNA, the CDR3 is TGTGCCAGCAGCTTAAGCGGGATAATCCACGAGCAGTACTTC. Translation: CASSLSGIIHEQYF.

This clonotype was recorded at least ten times. The rearrangement uses TRBV11-2 and TRBJ2-1; 13 bases match TRBD2. The CDR3 extends over 20 amino acids. After removal of 0 bases from V and 3 bases from J, the junction contained 11 bases not matched to a gene. The germline CDR1 and CDR2 sequences are SGHAT and FQNNGV. CDR3 residues: CASSLEILAGGQLVYNEQFF. The CDR3 nucleotides read TGTGCCAGCAGCTTAGAGATACTAGCGGGGGGGCAGTTGGTCTACAATGAGCAGTTCTTC.

This clonotype was counted ten times or more. This rearrangement joins TRBV28 to TRBJ2-2; the match to TRBD2 covers 7 bases. V was clipped by 2 bases and J by 6 bases; unmatched bases: 9. Germline values: CDR1 MDHEN, CDR2 SYDVKM. This CDR3 contains 16 residues. CDR3 loop: CASSLGGGLGSGELFF. The CDR3 coding sequence is TGTGCCAGCAGTTTAGGTGGAGGACTAGGGTCCGGGGAGCTGTTTTTT. The full variable domain, in which reference TRBV28 and TRBJ2-2 provide the parts outside the CDR3, is DVKVTQSSRYLVKRTGEKVFLECVQDMDHENMFWYRQDPGLGLRLIYFSYDVKMKEKGDIPEGYSVSREKKERFSLILESASTNQTSMYLCASSLGGGLGSGELFFGEGSRLTVL.

The chain has TRBV12-3 or TRBV12-4 and TRBJ2-7, with 9 bases matching TRBD2. The V gene end was trimmed by 6 bases and the J gene end by 2 bases; junction bases not matched to a gene: 11. CDR3 length: 16 amino acids. CDR3 coding DNA: TGTGCCAGCAGAGAGACCGGGACTAGCTACCCCTACGAGCAGTACTTC. Translated: CASRETGTSYPYEQYF.

This clonotype was found many times. This chain uses TRBV5-1 with TRBJ2-1, with 7 bases fitting TRBD1. CDR3 length equals 14 residues. Germline CDR1 is SGHRS and CDR2 is YFSETQ. V lost 4 bases and J lost 4; bases outside the gene matches: 5. The CDR3 protein is CASSIGQVYNEQFF. The CDR3 bases are TGCGCCAGCAGCATCGGACAGGTTTACAATGAGCAGTTCTTC.

This clonotype has at least ten counts. V is TRBV28 and J is TRBJ1-5; a weak D match, TRBD1 (5 bases). Germline values: CDR1 MDHEN, CDR2 SYDVKM. This CDR3 contains 10 residues. The CDR3: CARGNQPQHF. DNA of the CDR3: TGTGCGAGGGGTAATCAGCCCCAGCATTTT.